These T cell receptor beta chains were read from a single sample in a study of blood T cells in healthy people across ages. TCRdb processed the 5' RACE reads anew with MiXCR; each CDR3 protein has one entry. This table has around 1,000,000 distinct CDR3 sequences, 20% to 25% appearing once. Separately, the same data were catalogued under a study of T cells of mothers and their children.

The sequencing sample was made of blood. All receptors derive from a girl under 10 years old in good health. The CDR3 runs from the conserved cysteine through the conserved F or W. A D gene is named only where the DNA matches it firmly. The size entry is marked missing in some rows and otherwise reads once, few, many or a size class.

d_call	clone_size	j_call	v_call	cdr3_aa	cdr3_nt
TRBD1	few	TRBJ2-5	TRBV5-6	CASSLAQGVQETQYF	TGTGCCAGCAGCTTGGCTCAGGGGGTCCAAGAGACCCAGTACTTC
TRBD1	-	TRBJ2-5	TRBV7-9	CASSTTGTGQETQYF	TGTGCCAGCAGCACTACCGGGACAGGGCAAGAGACCCAGTACTTC
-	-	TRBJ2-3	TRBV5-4	CASSFVGAETDTQYF	TGTGCCAGCAGCTTTGTGGGGGCAGAGACAGATACGCAGTATTTT
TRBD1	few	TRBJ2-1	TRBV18	CASSPPTGVGHYNEQFF	TGTGCCAGCTCACCACCTACAGGGGTCGGCCACTACAATGAGCAGTTCTTC
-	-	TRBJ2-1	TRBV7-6	CASSLDDAGEQFF	TGTGCCAGCAGCTTAGACGATGCGGGAGAGCAGTTCTTC
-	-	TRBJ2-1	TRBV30	CAWSVDGYSYNEQFF	TGTGCCTGGAGTGTAGACGGGTACTCCTACAATGAGCAGTTCTTC
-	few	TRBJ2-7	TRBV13	CASSFIGFSYEQYF	TGTGCCAGCAGCTTTATAGGTTTCTCCTACGAGCAGTACTTC
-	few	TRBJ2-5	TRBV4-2	CASSQVTNEQYF	TGTGCCAGCAGCCAAGTGACTAATGAGCAGTACTTC
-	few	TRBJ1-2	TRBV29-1	CSVGDLGLDYTF	TGCAGCGTTGGGGACCTGGGCCTTGACTACACCTTC
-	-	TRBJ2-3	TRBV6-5	CASSYVSGGTDTQYF	TGTGCCAGCAGCTATGTGTCGGGGGGCACTGATACGCAGTATTTT
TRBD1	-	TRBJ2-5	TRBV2	CASNTQGTEETQYF	TGTGCCAGCAACACACAAGGGACAGAAGAGACCCAGTACTTC
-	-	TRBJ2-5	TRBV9	CASSPTGLETQYF	TGTGCCAGCAGCCCAACAGGGTTGGAGACCCAGTACTTC
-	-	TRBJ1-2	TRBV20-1	CSAQGSGYTF	TGCAGTGCCCAAGGGAGCGGCTACACCTTC
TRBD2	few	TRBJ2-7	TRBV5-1	CASSLGLAGGDEQYF	TGCGCCAGCAGCTTGGGGCTAGCGGGAGGAGATGAGCAGTACTTC
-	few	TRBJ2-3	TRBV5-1	CASSLAPQGSDTQYF	TGCGCCAGCAGCTTGGCACCTCAGGGGTCGGATACGCAGTATTTT
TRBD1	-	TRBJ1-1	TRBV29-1	CGVLGTGYTEAFF	TGCGGCGTCCTCGGGACAGGCTACACTGAAGCTTTCTTT
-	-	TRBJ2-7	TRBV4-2	CASSQGWDISYEQYF	TGTGCCAGCAGCCAAGGTTGGGACATCAGCTACGAGCAGTACTTC
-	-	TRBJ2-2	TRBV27	CASSFLRNTGELFF	TGTGCCAGCAGTTTTCTGAGGAACACCGGGGAGCTGTTTTTT
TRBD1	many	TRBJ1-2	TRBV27	CASSLGTGVYGYTF	TGTGCCAGCAGTTTAGGGACAGGGGTTTATGGCTACACCTTC
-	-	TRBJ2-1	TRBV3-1	CASNQTPSSYNEQFF	TGTGCCAGCAACCAAACGCCAAGCTCCTACAATGAGCAGTTCTTC
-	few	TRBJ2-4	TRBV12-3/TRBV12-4	CASSPHGAKNIQYF	TGTGCCAGCAGCCCGCATGGAGCCAAAAACATTCAGTACTTC
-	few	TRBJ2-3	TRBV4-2	CASSQGTGSELHYTQYF	TGTGCCAGCAGCCAAGGTACGGGCTCCGAATTACACTATACGCAGTATTTT
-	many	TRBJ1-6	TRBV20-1	CSARPAGLLNNSPLHF	TGCAGTGCTAGACCAGCCGGGCTCCTGAATAATTCACCCCTCCACTTT
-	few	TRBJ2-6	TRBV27	CASSFAHSGANVLTF	TGTGCCAGCAGTTTCGCGCACTCTGGGGCCAACGTCCTGACTTTC
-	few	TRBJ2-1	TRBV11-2	CASSAREIPVVHEQFF	TGTGCCAGCAGCGCCCGGGAGATACCTGTCGTCCATGAGCAGTTCTTC
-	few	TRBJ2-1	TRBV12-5	CASDNEQFF	TGTGCTAGTGATAATGAGCAGTTCTTC
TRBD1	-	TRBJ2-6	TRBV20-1	CSAQQGSGANVLTF	TGCAGTGCTCAACAGGGGTCTGGGGCCAACGTCCTGACTTTC
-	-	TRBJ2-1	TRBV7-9	CASSRMGGTTSNEQFF	TGTGCCAGCAGCCGCATGGGCGGGACGACCAGCAATGAGCAGTTCTTC
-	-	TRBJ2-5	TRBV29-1	CSVEGWDEETQYF	TGCAGCGTTGAAGGTTGGGATGAAGAGACCCAGTACTTC
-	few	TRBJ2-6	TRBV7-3	CASSTSGTELSGANVLTF	TGTGCCAGCAGCACATCCGGGACGGAGCTCTCTGGGGCCAACGTCCTGACTTTC
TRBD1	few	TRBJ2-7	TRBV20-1	CSARGWTGIYEQYF	TGCAGTGCTAGGGGTTGGACAGGGATATACGAGCAGTACTTC
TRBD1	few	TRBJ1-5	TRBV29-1	CSVGTGLSNQPQHF	TGCAGCGTTGGGACAGGGCTTAGCAATCAGCCCCAGCATTTT
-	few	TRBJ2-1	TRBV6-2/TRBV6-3	CASRTSPGSSYNEQFF	TGTGCCAGCAGAACCTCGCCGGGGAGCTCCTACAATGAGCAGTTCTTC
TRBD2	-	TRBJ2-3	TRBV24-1	CATSDLPASGESDTQYF	TGTGCCACCAGTGATTTGCCGGCTAGCGGGGAATCAGATACGCAGTATTTT
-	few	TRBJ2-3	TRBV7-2	CASSLFVPDTQYF	TGTGCCAGCAGCTTATTTGTGCCAGATACGCAGTATTTT
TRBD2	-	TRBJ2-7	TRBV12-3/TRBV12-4	CASSLGPSGVYEQYF	TGTGCCAGCAGTTTAGGGCCTAGCGGGGTCTACGAGCAGTACTTC
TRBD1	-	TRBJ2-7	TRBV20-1	CSAREEDRGLTFEQYF	TGCAGTGCTAGAGAAGAGGACAGGGGGCTAACGTTTGAGCAGTACTTC
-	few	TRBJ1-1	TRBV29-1	CSVATGLNTEAFF	TGCAGCGTCGCGACAGGCCTGAACACTGAAGCTTTCTTT
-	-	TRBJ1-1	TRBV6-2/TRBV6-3	CASRSRPGAFF	TGTGCCAGCAGATCGAGGCCAGGGGCTTTCTTT
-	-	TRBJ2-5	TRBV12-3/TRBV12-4	CASSWYRVKTQYF	TGTGCCAGCAGTTGGTACAGGGTCAAGACCCAGTACTTC
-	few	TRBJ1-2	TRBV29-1	CSVERGGGGYTF	TGCAGCGTTGAAAGGGGTGGCGGCGGCTACACCTTC
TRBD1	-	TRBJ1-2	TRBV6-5	CASSYTFGQGADGYTF	TGTGCCAGCAGTTACACTTTTGGGCAGGGGGCGGATGGCTACACCTTC
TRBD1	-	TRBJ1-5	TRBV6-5	CASSSGTGVRQPQHF	TGTGCCAGCAGCAGCGGGACAGGGGTACGTCAGCCCCAGCATTTT
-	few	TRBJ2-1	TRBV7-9	CASSAGGDPPFF	TGTGCCAGCAGCGCCGGAGGGGATCCCCCATTCTTC
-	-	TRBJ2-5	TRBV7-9	CASSLAGNKETQYF	TGTGCCAGCAGCTTAGCGGGTAATAAGGAGACCCAGTACTTC
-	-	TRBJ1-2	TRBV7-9	CASSSFIGQNLYGYTF	TGTGCCAGCAGCTCCTTTATCGGACAGAATCTCTATGGCTACACCTTC
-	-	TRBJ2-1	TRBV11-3	CASSPGQTSYNEQFF	TGTGCCAGCAGCCCGGGGCAAACCTCCTACAATGAGCAGTTCTTC
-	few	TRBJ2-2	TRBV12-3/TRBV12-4	CASYYEGGTGELFF	TGTGCCAGCTACTACGAAGGAGGGACCGGGGAGCTGTTTTTT
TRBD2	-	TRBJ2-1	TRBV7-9	CASSWGTSDDEQFF	TGTGCCAGCAGCTGGGGGACTAGCGACGATGAGCAGTTCTTC
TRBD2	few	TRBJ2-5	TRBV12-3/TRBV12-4	CASRPGLAEEGETQYF	TGTGCCAGCAGACCCGGACTAGCGGAAGAGGGAGAGACCCAGTACTTC
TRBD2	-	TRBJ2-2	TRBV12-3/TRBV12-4	CASSSGSRAGELFF	TGTGCCAGCAGTAGCGGGAGCAGGGCCGGGGAGCTGTTTTTT
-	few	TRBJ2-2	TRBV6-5	CASSYSRVVTGELFF	TGTGCCAGCAGTTACTCCCGGGTCGTGACCGGGGAGCTGTTTTTT
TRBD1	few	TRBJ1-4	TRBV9	CASSAATTGKLFF	TGTGCCAGCAGCGCGGCTACGACAGGGAAGCTGTTTTTT